These T cell receptor beta chains were read from a single sample in a study of blood T cells in healthy people across ages. TCRdb re-called the 5' RACE reads through MiXCR, storing one row per CDR3 protein. The sample has 850,000 or so distinct CDR3 sequences, roughly 26% seen once. The sequenced material came from blood. These receptors all stem from an elderly woman in good health. CDR3s include the opening cysteine and the closing phenylalanine or tryptophan. The D gene is left open where the match is weak. Size is omitted from some rows. Given values are once, few, many or a class for expanded clones.

CDR3nt: TGCAGTGCTAGCATTCCGGGACAGGGAGGCCCGAACACTGAAGCTTTCTTT; CDR3aa: CSASIPGQGGPNTEAFF; d_gene: TRBD1; abundance: few; v_gene: TRBV20-1; j_gene: TRBJ1-1
CDR3nt: TGTGCCAGCAGTTTTCCGTCCCAAACAGGGTTAGCCGGAGATACGCAGTATTTT; CDR3aa: CASSFPSQTGLAGDTQYF; d_gene: -; abundance: few; v_gene: TRBV12-3/TRBV12-4; j_gene: TRBJ2-3
CDR3nt: TGTGCCAGCAGCCAAGAGGGTGGCACTGAAGCTTTCTTT; CDR3aa: CASSQEGGTEAFF; d_gene: -; abundance: few; v_gene: TRBV4-2; j_gene: TRBJ1-1
CDR3nt: TGTGCCAGCAGCTTAAAGGTCCTAGGGGCATCCTACAATGAGCAGTTCTTC; CDR3aa: CASSLKVLGASYNEQFF; d_gene: -; abundance: many; v_gene: TRBV7-2; j_gene: TRBJ2-1
CDR3nt: TGCGCCAGCAGCCGAAAATATACGGATTCACCCCCCCACTTT; CDR3aa: CASSRKYTDSPPHF; d_gene: -; abundance: -; v_gene: TRBV4-3; j_gene: TRBJ1-6
CDR3nt: TGTGCCAGCAGCGCTTACAGGGGTGGCTACACCTTC; CDR3aa: CASSAYRGGYTF; d_gene: TRBD1; abundance: many; v_gene: TRBV7-2; j_gene: TRBJ1-2
CDR3nt: TGTGCCAGCAGTTTTAGGTTTATGGGGGCCAGGGTCCACGGGCAGTACTTC; CDR3aa: CASSFRFMGARVHGQYF; d_gene: -; abundance: -; v_gene: TRBV27; j_gene: TRBJ2-7
CDR3nt: TGCGCCAGCAGCTTGAGTCAAGGAATGGAAAAACTGTTTTTT; CDR3aa: CASSLSQGMEKLFF; d_gene: -; abundance: -; v_gene: TRBV5-1; j_gene: TRBJ1-4
CDR3nt: TGTGCCAGCAGTGAACCGGGGGGTGAGACCCAGTACTTC; CDR3aa: CASSEPGGETQYF; d_gene: TRBD2; abundance: many; v_gene: TRBV25-1; j_gene: TRBJ2-5
CDR3nt: TGTGCCAGCAGCAAGACAGGGCTGTGGGCCAAAAACATTCAGTACTTC; CDR3aa: CASSKTGLWAKNIQYF; d_gene: TRBD1; abundance: many; v_gene: TRBV5-6; j_gene: TRBJ2-4
CDR3nt: TGCGCCAGCAGCCCGGGACAGGCTCAAGAGACCCAGTACTTC; CDR3aa: CASSPGQAQETQYF; d_gene: TRBD1; abundance: many; v_gene: TRBV5-1; j_gene: TRBJ2-5
CDR3nt: TGTGCCATCAGTGAGAGGGCAGGGAGAAGAAATGGCTACACCTTC; CDR3aa: CAISERAGRRNGYTF; d_gene: -; abundance: -; v_gene: TRBV10-3; j_gene: TRBJ1-2
CDR3nt: TGTGCCAGCAGCTTGAGACAGGGGGACACTGAAGCTTTCTTT; CDR3aa: CASSLRQGDTEAFF; d_gene: TRBD1; abundance: many; v_gene: TRBV7-9; j_gene: TRBJ1-1
CDR3nt: TGCAGTGCCGACCGGACAGGGTTGAACACTGAAGCTTTCTTT; CDR3aa: CSADRTGLNTEAFF; d_gene: TRBD1; abundance: -; v_gene: TRBV20-1; j_gene: TRBJ1-1
CDR3nt: TGTGCCAGCAGCTTTGGTGACAGGGGGACTGAAAAACTGTTTTTT; CDR3aa: CASSFGDRGTEKLFF; d_gene: TRBD1; abundance: many; v_gene: TRBV7-9; j_gene: TRBJ1-4
CDR3nt: TGCAGCGTTGAAGGCGGGGGGGAAAAACTGTTTTTT; CDR3aa: CSVEGGGEKLFF; d_gene: -; abundance: few; v_gene: TRBV29-1; j_gene: TRBJ1-4
CDR3nt: TGTGCCAGCAGCTTTTTCCCCGGCCGTAATCAGCCCCAGCATTTT; CDR3aa: CASSFFPGRNQPQHF; d_gene: -; abundance: few; v_gene: TRBV5-5; j_gene: TRBJ1-5
CDR3nt: TGCAGTGCGAGACAGTCAGGCACTGAAGCTTTCTTT; CDR3aa: CSARQSGTEAFF; d_gene: -; abundance: few; v_gene: TRBV20-1; j_gene: TRBJ1-1
CDR3nt: TGTGCCAGCAGACCGCGCGGGTACCAAGAGACCCAGTACTTC; CDR3aa: CASRPRGYQETQYF; d_gene: -; abundance: many; v_gene: TRBV12-3/TRBV12-4; j_gene: TRBJ2-5
CDR3nt: TGCAGTGCTTCTCCGGGACAGGCCGTGGGTGGCTACACCTTC; CDR3aa: CSASPGQAVGGYTF; d_gene: TRBD1; abundance: few; v_gene: TRBV20-1; j_gene: TRBJ1-2
CDR3nt: TGCGCCAGCAGCCAAGCCCCGACAGGGACCACAGATACGCAGTATTTT; CDR3aa: CASSQAPTGTTDTQYF; d_gene: TRBD1; abundance: -; v_gene: TRBV4-3; j_gene: TRBJ2-3
CDR3nt: TGTGCCCGTCAGCGAAGTTCCCGCTACGAGCAGTACTTC; CDR3aa: CARQRSSRYEQYF; d_gene: -; abundance: -; v_gene: TRBV6-5; j_gene: TRBJ2-7
CDR3nt: TGTGCCAGCAGTCCCTTCCCGACTGCTGGACGGACTGGGGCTTTCTTT; CDR3aa: CASSPFPTAGRTGAFF; d_gene: -; abundance: few; v_gene: TRBV6-5; j_gene: TRBJ1-1
CDR3nt: TGTGCCAGCTCACCACCGTCCAGGCCCTCCTACAATGAGCAGTTCTTC; CDR3aa: CASSPPSRPSYNEQFF; d_gene: -; abundance: many; v_gene: TRBV18; j_gene: TRBJ2-1
CDR3nt: TGTGCCAGCTTCTCGCAGGGAACCTACAATGAGCAGTTCTTC; CDR3aa: CASFSQGTYNEQFF; d_gene: -; abundance: many; v_gene: TRBV6-2/TRBV6-3; j_gene: TRBJ2-1
CDR3nt: TGCGCCAGCAGCTTAGCTAGCGGGGGGCGCACAGATACGCAGTATTTT; CDR3aa: CASSLASGGRTDTQYF; d_gene: TRBD2; abundance: -; v_gene: TRBV5-1; j_gene: TRBJ2-3
CDR3nt: TGTGCTAGTGGTTTGGTACAGGGCCGGAACACTGAAGCTTTCTTT; CDR3aa: CASGLVQGRNTEAFF; d_gene: -; abundance: -; v_gene: TRBV12-5; j_gene: TRBJ1-1
CDR3nt: TGTGCCAGCCTCACGACGAGCACAGATACGCAGTATTTT; CDR3aa: CASLTTSTDTQYF; d_gene: -; abundance: -; v_gene: TRBV12-3/TRBV12-4; j_gene: TRBJ2-3
CDR3nt: TGTGCCAGCAGTTGGGTCGCCGGGGAGCTGTTTTTT; CDR3aa: CASSWVAGELFF; d_gene: -; abundance: -; v_gene: TRBV27; j_gene: TRBJ2-2
CDR3nt: TGTGCCAGCAACCCAACTAGCGGTTCCTACAATGAGCAGTTCTTC; CDR3aa: CASNPTSGSYNEQFF; d_gene: TRBD2; abundance: few; v_gene: TRBV3-1; j_gene: TRBJ2-1
CDR3nt: TGCGCCAGCAGCCAAGAGCTTCGTCTCCACTACGAGCAGTACTTC; CDR3aa: CASSQELRLHYEQYF; d_gene: -; abundance: few; v_gene: TRBV4-1; j_gene: TRBJ2-7
CDR3nt: TGTGCCAGCAGCCAATCCATAGCGGGTGGCTACACCTTC; CDR3aa: CASSQSIAGGYTF; d_gene: -; abundance: many; v_gene: TRBV3-1; j_gene: TRBJ1-2
CDR3nt: TGCGCCAGCAGCCGAACGGGACACGACTCTGGAAACACCATATATTTT; CDR3aa: CASSRTGHDSGNTIYF; d_gene: -; abundance: once; v_gene: TRBV5-1; j_gene: TRBJ1-3
CDR3nt: TGCAGTGCTAGAGAAGGCGGGGGGGCGTGGGAGACCCAGTACTTC; CDR3aa: CSAREGGGAWETQYF; d_gene: TRBD2; abundance: many; v_gene: TRBV20-1; j_gene: TRBJ2-5
CDR3nt: TGTGCCAGTAGTATTAGTTTGGGACTAGCGGGCGGAGAGACCCAGTACTTC; CDR3aa: CASSISLGLAGGETQYF; d_gene: TRBD2; abundance: -; v_gene: TRBV19; j_gene: TRBJ2-5
CDR3nt: TGTGCCAGCAGCAAGAGAGGACAGGGGTACAATGAGCAGTTCTTC; CDR3aa: CASSKRGQGYNEQFF; d_gene: TRBD1; abundance: few; v_gene: TRBV5-8; j_gene: TRBJ2-1
CDR3nt: TGTGCCAGCAGCTACAGGGGGGATACGCAGTATTTT; CDR3aa: CASSYRGDTQYF; d_gene: TRBD1; abundance: many; v_gene: TRBV11-3; j_gene: TRBJ2-3
CDR3nt: TGCGCCAGCAGCCAAGTGACAGGGGGGGTGAACACTGAAGCTTTCTTT; CDR3aa: CASSQVTGGVNTEAFF; d_gene: TRBD1; abundance: -; v_gene: TRBV4-3; j_gene: TRBJ1-1
CDR3nt: TGTGCCAGCAGTGAATGGGAGGGAAAGAACACTGAAGCTTTCTTT; CDR3aa: CASSEWEGKNTEAFF; d_gene: -; abundance: -; v_gene: TRBV2; j_gene: TRBJ1-1
CDR3nt: TGTGCCAGCCAGCGTGGACAGGGCAACGTCCTGACTTTC; CDR3aa: CASQRGQGNVLTF; d_gene: TRBD1; abundance: many; v_gene: TRBV7-8; j_gene: TRBJ2-6